These T cell receptor beta chains were read from a single sample in a study of early T cells in non-severe SARS-CoV-2 infection. A single record per CDR3 protein comes from TCRdb applying MiXCR to the 5' RACE reads. The table includes 30,000 to 45,000 distinct CDR3 sequences, 3% to 4.5% detected once. The sample comprised whole blood. The receptors come from an adult who was a healthcare worker with PCR-confirmed SARS-CoV-2 infection or an uninfected control (not recorded which). Both conserved end residues are part of each CDR3. D genes are given only for firm matches. Clone size is stated in some rows and not others, as once, few, many or a class when expanded.

CDR3aa | CDR3nt | j_gene | v_gene | abundance | d_gene | len
CASSLRTGSSYEQYF | TGTGCCAGCAGTTTACGGACAGGGAGCTCCTACGAGCAGTACTTC | TRBJ2-7 | TRBV28 | few | TRBD1 | 15
CASSLDGVRGTQYF | TGCGCCAGCAGCTTGGACGGTGTTAGGGGTACGCAGTATTTT | TRBJ2-3 | TRBV5-1 | - | - | 14
CASRRNHRDQNEKLFF | TGTGCCAGCAGGCGTAACCACCGGGATCAAAATGAAAAACTGTTTTTT | TRBJ1-4 | TRBV28 | many | - | 16
CASSLGFSGKNIQYF | TGTGCCAGCAGCTTAGGGTTTAGCGGGAAAAACATTCAGTACTTC | TRBJ2-4 | TRBV7-2 | - | TRBD2 | 15
CAWRHNEQFF | TGTGCCTGGCGACACAATGAGCAGTTCTTC | TRBJ2-1 | TRBV30 | many | - | 10
CSAEAGTGIPDTQYF | TGCAGTGCCGAAGCCGGGACAGGGATTCCAGATACGCAGTATTTT | TRBJ2-3 | TRBV20-1 | many | TRBD1 | 15
CASSFTGGNPYGYTF | TGTGCCAGCAGTTTTACAGGGGGAAATCCCTATGGCTACACCTTC | TRBJ1-2 | TRBV27 | many | TRBD1 | 15
CASSLRSGSTDTQYF | TGTGCCAGCAGCTTACGTAGCGGGAGCACAGATACGCAGTATTTT | TRBJ2-3 | TRBV7-2 | many | TRBD2 | 15
CASSIERTGGRETQYF | TGTGCCAGTAGTATCGAGAGGACAGGGGGACGTGAGACCCAGTACTTC | TRBJ2-5 | TRBV19 | many | TRBD1 | 16
CASSQTTLLGANSGANVLTF | TGTGCCAGCAGCCAAACGACATTACTAGGGGCCAACTCTGGGGCCAACGTCCTGACTTTC | TRBJ2-6 | TRBV3-1 | many | - | 20
CASSEIGTGYGYTF | TGTGCCAGCAGTGAAATAGGGACAGGCTATGGCTACACCTTC | TRBJ1-2 | TRBV25-1 | - | TRBD1 | 14
CASSPPGPTPHLDNEQFF | TGTGCCAGCAGTCCTCCGGGACCCACTCCCCACCTCGACAATGAGCAGTTCTTC | TRBJ2-1 | TRBV2 | many | - | 18
CASSQVGVNTEAFF | TGTGCCAGCAGCCAAGTTGGAGTTAACACTGAAGCTTTCTTT | TRBJ1-1 | TRBV3-1 | many | - | 14
CASSFLGSRAEAFF | TGTGCCAGCAGCTTCTTAGGCAGTCGCGCTGAAGCTTTCTTT | TRBJ1-1 | TRBV7-6 | many | - | 14
CASSGRLAGLGDTQYF | TGTGCCAGCAGCGGGCGACTAGCGGGGTTAGGAGATACGCAGTATTTT | TRBJ2-3 | TRBV5-4 | many | TRBD2 | 16
CASSQVRGGSSYNEQFF | TGTGCCAGCAGCCAAGTTCGAGGAGGGAGCTCCTACAATGAGCAGTTCTTC | TRBJ2-1 | TRBV4-2 | many | - | 17
CASRQSLGDIQYF | TGTGCCAGCAGACAATCGCTTGGTGACATTCAGTACTTC | TRBJ2-4 | TRBV5-5 | many | - | 13
CAGSQGQASPLHF | TGCGCCGGCAGCCAAGGACAGGCCTCACCCCTCCACTTT | TRBJ1-6 | TRBV4-3 | - | TRBD1 | 13
CASSILDNREAFF | TGTGCCAGTAGTATTTTGGACAATCGGGAAGCTTTCTTT | TRBJ1-1 | TRBV19 | many | - | 13
CASSAEIQGGYGYTF | TGTGCCAGCAGCGCTGAGATACAGGGCGGTTATGGCTACACCTTC | TRBJ1-2 | TRBV7-2 | many | - | 15
CASSLVLAGAEQYF | TGTGCCAGCAGCTTAGTACTAGCGGGAGCCGAGCAGTACTTC | TRBJ2-7 | TRBV7-9 | many | TRBD2 | 14
CASSARPSDVEKLFF | TGTGCCAGCAGTGCTCGACCCAGTGACGTTGAAAAACTGTTTTTT | TRBJ1-4 | TRBV25-1 | many | - | 15
CASGSSSGTSTDTQYF | TGTGCTAGTGGCTCCTCTAGCGGGACCAGCACAGATACGCAGTATTTT | TRBJ2-3 | TRBV12-5 | many | TRBD2 | 16
CAISDAEDRDEQYF | TGTGCCATCAGCGACGCGGAGGACAGGGACGAGCAGTACTTC | TRBJ2-7 | TRBV10-3 | many | TRBD1 | 14
CASSDESPLHF | TGTGCCAGCAGTGATGAATCGCCCCTCCACTTT | TRBJ1-6 | TRBV28 | many | - | 11